What follows are 25 T cell receptor beta chains derived from one specimen sequenced in a study of T cell responses to AZD1222 COVID-19 vaccine. Some clones are missing from TCRdb's copy, which holds only in-frame ones; the method was immunoSEQ multiplex PCR. This table holds 75,000 to 100,000 clones, 90% found once. This specimen consisted of peripheral blood, obtained on day 0 of AZD1222 vaccination. Every receptor here comes from an adult in good health.

The gene calls are TRBV27 and TRBJ1-2; D not certain. The CDR3 is 14 residues long. The germline CDR1 and CDR2 sequences are MNHEY and SMNVEV (reference sequence). Trimming removed 3 bases at V and 0 bases at J, with 8 bases between. This CDR3 reads CASSFINSNYGYTF. DNA of the CDR3: TGTGCCAGCAGTTTTATTAACTCTAACTATGGCTACACCTTC.

The chain links TRBV7-2 to TRBJ2-2; D ambiguous. Germline assignment: CDR1 SGHTA and CDR2 FQGNSA. The length of the CDR3 is 14 residues. Trimming cost V 3 bases and J 1 base, with 6 bases left between them. DNA of the CDR3: TGTGCCAGCAGCTTCAAAAGGAACACCGGGGAGCTGTTTTTT. This sequence encodes CASSFKRNTGELFF.

This clone appeared once. The V and J genes are TRBV12-5 and TRBJ1-1; D gene uncertain. This CDR3 is built from 13 residues. The germline V gene encodes CDR1 LGHNT and CDR2 FRNRAP. The V and J ends lost 1 base and 2 bases respectively, with 5 bases between them. Here the CDR3 reads CASGLGGNTEAFF. CDR3 nucleotide sequence: TGTGCTAGTGGTTTGGGAGGAAACACTGAAGCTTTCTTT.

V and J are TRBV27 and TRBJ1-5; D may be TRBD1 (6 bases). From germline, CDR1 is MNHEY and CDR2 SMNVEV (reference sequence). The V and J ends lost 4 bases and 0 bases respectively, with 16 bases between them. This CDR3 is 17 amino acids long. CDR3 nucleotides: TGTGCCAGCAGTTCCGCAGGGGAAGCTTATAGCAATCAGCCCCAGCATTTT. As protein: CASSSAGEAYSNQPQHF.

This chain connects TRBV5-1 to TRBJ2-7; D is possibly TRBD2 (6 bases). V was pared by 4 bases and J by 0 bases, with 11 bases between. Germline assignment: CDR1 SGHRS and CDR2 YFSETQ. This CDR3 contains 14 residues. In nucleotides, the CDR3 is TGCGCCAGCAGCCTATCTAGCGCCTCCTACGAGCAGTACTTC. Translated, it gives CASSLSSASYEQYF.

This chain uses TRBV7-8 with TRBJ2-2, with 8 nucleotides matching TRBD1. Germline CDR1 SGHVS, CDR2 FQNEAQ. V lost 5 bases, J lost 5 bases, and 10 bases stayed unmatched. The CDR3 is 16 amino acids. The CDR3 reads CASSPPGRGQTGELFF. The DNA of the CDR3 is TGTGCCAGCAGCCCGCCGGGCAGGGGGCAAACCGGGGAGCTGTTTTTT.

CDR3 loop: CASSPVQHEQYF. CDR3 in DNA: TGTGCCAGCTCACCGGTCCAGCACGAGCAGTACTTC. The gene calls are TRBV18 and TRBJ2-7; no firm D call. CDR1 is KGHSH, CDR2 LQKENI, per germline. V gave up 3 bases and J gave up 5 bases, with 8 bases separating them. The CDR3 is made up of 12 amino acids.

The chain is built from TRBV24-1 and TRBJ2-1, with 8 bases identical to TRBD2. V was clipped by 9 bases and J by 8 bases; unmatched bases: 2. Germline CDR1 reads KGHDR; CDR2 reads SFDVKD. This CDR3 region has 11 residues. CDR3 sequence (DNA): TGTGCCACCCGGGGGGGGTATGAGCAGTTCTTC. Its translation: CATRGGYEQFF.

This chain connects TRBV6-1 to TRBJ2-7, with 9 positions matching TRBD1. Germline CDR1 is MNHNS and CDR2 is SASEGT. V was pared by 5 bases and J by 7 bases, with 9 bases of the junction left unmatched. The CDR3 is 14 amino acids. CDR3 in DNA: TGTGCCAGCAGTCCACCGGGACAGGGATGGGAGCAGTACTTC. Translated, it gives CASSPPGQGWEQYF.

This chain links TRBV7-9 with TRBJ2-7; TRBD1 matches at 8 bases. CDR1 and CDR2 (germline): SEHNR, FQNEAQ (reference sequence). J gave up 5 bases and V 5 bases, and 11 bases lay outside the gene matches. The CDR3 sequence is 15 residues long. CDR3 loop: CASSPEGQGRHEQYF. The CDR3 DNA follows: TGTGCCAGCAGCCCCGAAGGACAGGGTCGACACGAGCAGTACTTC. The full variable domain, its missing parts supplied by reference TRBV7-9 and TRBJ2-7, is DTGVSQNPRHKITKRGQNVTFRCDPISEHNRLYWYRQTLGQGPEFLTYFQNEAQLEKSRLLSDRFSAERPKGSFSTLEIQRTEQGDSAMYLCASSPEGQGRHEQYFGPGTRLTVT.

The rearrangement links TRBV11-2 to TRBJ2-7; D remains ambiguous. In germline, CDR1 is SGHAT, CDR2 FQNNGV. The CDR3 covers 12 residues. V was trimmed by 2 bases and J by 1 base, leaving 3 bases between them. The CDR3 loop is CASSLNSYEQYF. CDR3 sequence (DNA): TGTGCCAGCAGCTTAAATTCCTACGAGCAGTACTTC.

The chain combines TRBV28 with TRBJ2-7, with a tentative D call TRBD1 (6 bases). V was cut by 7 bases and J by 6 bases, with 13 bases left in between. The CDR3 has 12 residues. The germline gives CDR1 MDHEN, CDR2 SYDVKM. CDR3 nucleotides: TGTGCCAGCACCGAAGCCAGGGGCGAGCAGTACTTC. As protein: CASTEARGEQYF. The full variable domain, rest sourced from reference TRBV28 and TRBJ2-7, is DVKVTQSSRYLVKRTGEKVFLECVQDMDHENMFWYRQDPGLGLRLIYFSYDVKMKEKGDIPEGYSVSREKKERFSLILESASTNQTSMYLCASTEARGEQYFGPGTRLTVT.

V and J are TRBV19 and TRBJ2-3; tentative D call: TRBD2 (6 bases). The CDR3 is 15 amino acids. Trimming cost V 0 bases and J 3 bases, with 10 bases left between them. Germline V gene data show CDR1 as LNHDA and CDR2 as SQIVND (reference sequence). The CDR3 reads CASSIEWAGTDTQYF. The CDR3 DNA reads as TGTGCCAGTAGTATAGAATGGGCGGGGACAGATACGCAGTATTTT.

J is TRBJ2-7 and V is TRBV7-2; the D call may be TRBD1 or TRBD2 (5 bases each). The CDR3 runs to 14 residues. The V gene lost 5 bases and the J gene lost 2 bases, with 13 bases spanning the gap. Germline CDR1 is SGHTA and CDR2 is FQGNSA. CDR3 DNA sequence: TGTGCCAGCAGCACCCGGGACGGCACCTACGAGCAGTACTTC. Residues: CASSTRDGTYEQYF. Using reference TRBV7-2 and TRBJ2-7 for the parts outside the CDR3, the full variable domain is GAGVSQSPSNKVTEKGKDVELRCDPISGHTALYWYRQSLGQGLEFLIYFQGNSAPDKSGLPSDRFSAERTGGSVSTLTIQRTQQEDSAVYLCASSTRDGTYEQYFGPGTRLTVT.

This clone was picked up a small number of times. V is TRBV7-2 and J is TRBJ2-1; TRBD1 or TRBD2 may be the D gene (6 bases each). Trimming cost V 0 bases and J 4 bases, with 10 bases left between them. Germline-derived CDR1 and CDR2 are SGHTA and FQGNSA. The CDR3 is 15 amino acids. CDR3 amino acids: CASSLAGGDYNEQFF. The CDR3 DNA is TGTGCCAGCAGCTTAGCCGGGGGCGATTACAATGAGCAGTTCTTC. The complete variable domain, with remaining parts taken from reference TRBV7-2 and TRBJ2-1, reads GAGVSQSPSNKVTEKGKDVELRCDPISGHTALYWYRQSLGQGLEFLIYFQGNSAPDKSGLPSDRFSAERTGGSVSTLTIQRTQQEDSAVYLCASSLAGGDYNEQFFGPGTRLTVL.

The V call is TRBV21-1, the J call TRBJ1-6; TRBD1, as called in the table, went unchecked against the DNA. TRBV21-1 is described as a pseudogene. This CDR3 has 15 amino acids. The CDR3: CAIKKSDREDSPLHF. The CDR3 DNA is TGTGCCATCAAGAAGAGCGACAGGGAGGATTCACCCCTCCACTTT.

The chain links TRBV19 to TRBJ2-3; 14 nucleotides align to TRBD2. The trim removed 9 bases at V and 5 bases at J, leaving 1 base unmatched. CDR3 length: 13 amino acids. CDR1 and CDR2 (germline): LNHDA, SQIVND (reference sequence). The CDR3 nucleotides read TGTGCCAGCGGACTAGCGGGAGGAGATACGCAGTATTTT. Its protein product is CASGLAGGDTQYF.

The V call is TRBV5-4, the J call TRBJ2-2; 10 nucleotides match TRBD1. The CDR3 spans 13 residues. V lost 10 bases to trimming and J lost 6 bases; unmatched junction nucleotides: 6. Germline values: CDR1 SGHNT, CDR2 YYREEE (reference sequence). This CDR3 is CAHRTGGAGELFF. The CDR3 nucleotides read TGTGCCCATAGGACAGGGGGGGCCGGGGAGCTGTTTTTT.

Only one count was recorded for this clone. V and J are TRBV30 and TRBJ2-6, with D uncertain. Between the trimmed V and J ends, which lost 2 bases and 0 bases, there was a span of 5 bases. Per germline, CDR1 GTSNPN and CDR2 SVGIG (reference sequence). The CDR3 sequence is 14 residues long. CDR3 sequence: CAWSPDSGANVLTF. The CDR3 DNA follows: TGTGCCTGGAGTCCAGACTCTGGGGCCAACGTCCTGACTTTC.

This sequence joins TRBV24-1 and TRBJ1-1; a weak D match, TRBD1 (6 bases). Trimming cost V 4 bases and J 7 bases, with 9 bases left between them. Germline loops: CDR1 KGHDR, CDR2 SFDVKD. The CDR3 spans 12 residues. The CDR3 DNA reads TGTGCCACCAGTGACACGGACAGTGAAGCTTTCTTT. This translates into CATSDTDSEAFF.

The genes are TRBV2 and TRBJ1-5; D is ambiguous. Germline V CDR1 and CDR2: SNHLY, FYNNEI. V dropped 3 bases and J dropped 11 bases, with 17 bases sitting between them. This CDR3 is built from 14 residues. The CDR3 loop reads CASSDGETSRAQHF. In DNA form, the CDR3 reads TGTGCCAGCAGTGACGGCGAGACATCGAGGGCCCAGCATTTT.

The rearrangement links TRBV5-1 to TRBJ1-1, with D hard to call. Trimming stripped 0 bases from V and 0 bases from J, with 9 bases between. Germline-derived CDR1 and CDR2 are SGHRS and YFSETQ. The CDR3 runs 15 residues. As DNA, the CDR3 is TGCGCCAGCAGCTTGGAACCTCTAGTGAACACTGAAGCTTTCTTT. This codes for CASSLEPLVNTEAFF.

The chain combines TRBV15 with TRBJ2-3; 9 bases align to TRBD2. The length of the CDR3 is 17 residues. Trimming cost V 3 bases and J 3 bases; bases outside gene matches: 10. From germline, CDR1 is LNHNV and CDR2 YYDKDF (reference sequence). The CDR3 nucleotides read TGTGCCACCAGCAGGTCGGGCCGTAGCGGGAGAACAGATACGCAGTATTTT. This sequence encodes CATSRSGRSGRTDTQYF.

The gene calls are TRBV4-3 and TRBJ2-7, with a possible D match to TRBD2 (5 bases). The CDR3 has 13 residues. V was pared by 2 bases and J by 0 bases, with 5 bases between. Germline assignment: CDR1 LGHNA and CDR2 YSLEER. CDR3 sequence reads: CASSQRGSYEQYF. The CDR3 bases are TGCGCCAGCAGCCAACGGGGCTCCTACGAGCAGTACTTC.

The CDR3 reads CASSDRGGNTEAFF. In DNA form, the CDR3 reads TGCGCCAGCAGTGATCGCGGGGGGAACACTGAAGCTTTCTTT. The rearrangement joins TRBV10-2 to TRBJ1-1; perhaps TRBD1 as D (5 bases). The CDR3 covers 14 residues. CDR1 and CDR2 from the germline V gene are WSHSY and SAAADI. The germline V and J ends were trimmed by 3 bases and 1 base, with 9 bases remaining between them.